A selection of T cell receptor beta chains follows, all from one sample in a study of blood T cell repertoires in COVID-19. The data were produced by immunoSEQ multiplex PCR, yet TCRdb's version contains in-frame clones alone and is incomplete. The sample holds about 200,000 clones, around 86% seen once. The specimen sequenced was PBMCs or T cells enriched from blood (not recorded which). The receptors were sampled from a man between 35 and 55 years old with acute COVID-19. The CDR3 runs from the conserved cysteine through the conserved F or W. The D gene is left open where the match is weak. Clone size is stated in some rows and not others, as once, few, many or a class when expanded.

v_gene	d_gene	j_gene	abundance	CDR3aa	CDR3nt
TRBV30	TRBD2	TRBJ2-5	NA	CAWSLPPLAGGSPRETQYF	TGTGCCTGGAGCCTTCCTCCCTTAGCGGGGGGGTCACCAAGAGAGACCCAGTACTTC
TRBV5-1	NA	TRBJ1-1	NA	CASSLRGSMNTEAFF	TGCGCCAGCAGCTTGAGAGGCAGTATGAACACTGAAGCTTTCTTT
TRBV19	NA	TRBJ2-3	NA	CASSLARTDTQYF	TGTGCCAGTAGTCTCGCGCGCACAGATACGCAGTATTTT
TRBV10-3	NA	TRBJ2-1	NA	CAISAYSGQAYNEQFF	TGTGCCATCAGCGCCTATTCGGGACAAGCCTACAATGAGCAGTTCTTC
TRBV6-5	NA	TRBJ2-2	NA	CASNIPGAGELFF	TGTGCCAGCAACATACCAGGGGCCGGGGAGCTGTTTTTT
TRBV7-2	TRBD2	TRBJ2-3	NA	CASSLVSGGPTDTQYF	TGTGCCAGCAGCTTAGTTTCGGGAGGACCCACAGATACGCAGTATTTT
TRBV2	TRBD1	TRBJ2-7	once	CASTPWDSNYEQYF	TGTGCCAGCACCCCCTGGGACAGCAACTACGAGCAGTACTTC
TRBV4-1	NA	TRBJ1-1	NA	CASSYPGRATEAFF	TGCGCCAGCAGCTACCCGGGCAGGGCGACTGAAGCTTTCTTT
TRBV3-1/TRBV3-2	TRBD1	TRBJ2-3	once	CASSQPRTGRTDTQYF	TGTGCCAGCAGCCAACCGAGGACAGGGCGCACAGATACGCAGTATTTT
TRBV5-1	TRBD1	TRBJ2-3	NA	CASSSGQGITDTQYF	TGCGCCAGCAGCTCAGGACAGGGGATCACAGATACGCAGTATTTT
TRBV27	TRBD1	TRBJ2-6	once	CASGTGTGKLAGANVLTF	TGTGCCAGCGGAACCGGGACAGGGAAACTGGCTGGGGCCAACGTCCTGACTTTC
TRBV6-6	NA	TRBJ2-7	NA	CASSSVDRNYEQYF	TGTGCCAGCAGTTCCGTTGACAGAAACTACGAGCAGTACTTC
TRBV7-3	NA	TRBJ2-5	NA	CASSLTARVQETQYF	TGTGCCAGCAGCTTAACAGCGAGGGTACAAGAGACCCAGTACTTC
TRBV7-9	TRBD2	TRBJ2-1	NA	CASSFFAGGAYNEQFF	TGTGCCAGCAGCTTCTTCGCGGGAGGGGCCTACAATGAGCAGTTCTTC
TRBV19	TRBD1	TRBJ1-1	NA	CASSTGGNTEAFF	TGTGCCAGTAGTACAGGGGGAAACACTGAAGCTTTCTTT
TRBV3-1/TRBV3-2	TRBD1	TRBJ1-2	NA	CASSHSGTVYGYTF	TGTGCCAGCAGCCACTCCGGGACAGTATATGGCTACACCTTC
TRBV25-1	TRBD2	TRBJ2-3	NA	CASSEATSGTDTQYF	TGTGCCAGCAGTGAGGCGACTAGCGGGACAGATACGCAGTATTTT
TRBV6-5	NA	TRBJ1-5	few	CASRRTGNQPQHF	TGTGCCAGCAGGCGGACAGGCAATCAGCCCCAGCATTTT
TRBV7-8	NA	TRBJ2-1	NA	CASSLAPGPGDQFF	TGTGCCAGCAGCTTAGCTCCAGGACCGGGAGACCAGTTCTTC
TRBV13	NA	TRBJ2-4	NA	CASSRRDTGNIQYF	TGTGCCAGCAGCCGCCGGGACACAGGGAACATTCAGTACTTC
TRBV6-5	TRBD2	TRBJ2-3	NA	CASSYGTSANTQYF	TGTGCCAGCAGTTACGGGACTAGCGCAAATACGCAGTATTTT
TRBV27	NA	TRBJ2-4	NA	CASSQSILLNIQYF	TGTGCCAGCAGTCAATCCATACTCTTAAACATTCAGTACTTC
TRBV28	NA	TRBJ2-1	once	CASIWTRGNEQFF	TGTGCCAGCATTTGGACTAGGGGGAATGAGCAGTTCTTC
TRBV19	NA	TRBJ1-2	NA	CASSIVELSFYGYTF	TGTGCCAGTAGTATAGTGGAACTATCATTCTATGGCTACACCTTC
TRBV28	TRBD1	TRBJ2-5	NA	CASSPPQGALSQYF	TGTGCCAGCAGTCCCCCCCAGGGGGCCCTGAGCCAGTACTTC
TRBV18	NA	TRBJ1-3	NA	CASSPQGVGDTIYF	TGTGCCAGCTCACCACAGGGGGTAGGCGACACCATATATTTT
TRBV7-9	NA	TRBJ1-1	NA	CASSGRTANTEAFF	TGTGCCAGCAGCGGAAGGACAGCGAACACTGAAGCTTTCTTT
TRBV13	NA	TRBJ2-1	NA	CASSFRQGSNEQFF	TGTGCCAGCAGCTTCCGGCAGGGTAGCAATGAGCAGTTCTTC
TRBV7-9	NA	TRBJ1-5	NA	CASSSWSGGNQPQHF	TGTGCCAGCAGTTCCTGGTCCGGGGGCAATCAGCCCCAGCATTTT
TRBV18	NA	TRBJ2-5	once	CASSPTGQGETQYF	TGTGCCAGCTCACCAACAGGGCAGGGAGAGACCCAGTACTTC
TRBV5-4	NA	TRBJ1-3	NA	CASSLGGGASGNTIYF	TGTGCCAGCAGCTTGGGCGGGGGGGCTTCTGGAAACACCATATATTTT
TRBV4-1	TRBD2	TRBJ2-3	NA	CASSQDVRGERSTDTQYF	TGCGCCAGCAGCCAAGATGTTCGGGGGGAGAGGAGCACAGATACGCAGTATTTT
TRBV7-9	NA	TRBJ2-2	NA	CASSPSRGRGTGELFF	TGTGCCAGCAGCCCCAGTCGCGGGCGTGGCACCGGGGAGCTGTTTTTT
TRBV4-1	NA	TRBJ2-1	NA	CASSQGPGRLGEQFF	TGCGCCAGCAGCCAAGGGCCAGGTAGACTAGGTGAGCAGTTCTTC
TRBV15	NA	TRBJ1-2	NA	CATSRGPRVNYGYTF	TGTGCCACCAGCAGAGGCCCAAGAGTAAACTATGGCTACACCTTC
TRBV24-1	TRBD2	TRBJ2-1	NA	CATSDFPGGGPSSYNEQFF	TGTGCCACCAGTGATTTCCCGGGCGGGGGACCAAGCTCCTACAATGAGCAGTTCTTC
TRBV15	NA	TRBJ1-5	NA	CATTGGAEGQPQHF	TGTGCCACCACCGGGGGTGCCGAGGGCCAGCCCCAGCATTTT
TRBV12-3/TRBV12-4	NA	TRBJ1-5	NA	CASSFGVRQPQHF	TGTGCCAGCAGTTTTGGAGTGCGTCAGCCCCAGCATTTT
TRBV6-2/TRBV6-3	TRBD1	TRBJ2-7	NA	CASSSISGTGGYEQYF	TGTGCCAGCAGTTCAATCTCCGGGACAGGGGGCTACGAGCAGTACTTC
TRBV28	NA	TRBJ1-2	NA	CAISSQGLIHGYTF	TGTGCCATATCCTCACAGGGCCTAATTCATGGCTACACCTTC
TRBV19	TRBD1	TRBJ2-5	NA	CASSIQGARETQYF	TGTGCCAGTAGTATACAGGGGGCACGGGAGACCCAGTACTTC
TRBV18	NA	TRBJ2-5	few	CASSPRRGQETQYF	TGTGCCAGCTCACCACGGAGGGGGCAGGAGACCCAGTACTTC
TRBV5-1	NA	TRBJ2-1	NA	CASSLHAVSGLTYNEQFF	TGCGCCAGCAGCTTGCATGCAGTGAGCGGACTTACCTACAATGAGCAGTTCTTC
TRBV5-1	NA	TRBJ2-2	NA	CASSPGPAGIGELFF	TGCGCCAGCAGCCCGGGACCGGCGGGGATCGGGGAGCTGTTTTTT
TRBV9	TRBD2	TRBJ2-7	NA	CASSAEGLAGSYEQYF	TGTGCCAGCAGCGCCGAGGGACTAGCGGGGTCCTACGAGCAGTACTTC
TRBV29-1	TRBD1	TRBJ2-5	NA	CSVEPQWTGERETQYF	TGCAGCGTTGAACCCCAGTGGACAGGGGAAAGAGAGACCCAGTACTTC
TRBV28	NA	TRBJ1-2	NA	CASREGGDYGYTF	TGTGCCAGCCGGGAGGGAGGGGACTATGGCTACACCTTC